This is a list of T cell receptor beta chains from one sample in a study of blood T cell repertoires in COVID-19. The method was immunoSEQ multiplex PCR; TCRdb's version includes in-frame clones alone and lacks a portion of them. The sample includes 15,000 to 20,000 clones, around 80% of them seen just once. Input material: peripheral blood. The receptors come from a man aged 55 to 69 with acute or convalescent COVID-19. Each CDR3 is given with its conserved first and last residue. The order of the fields is clone size, J gene, D gene, V gene, CDR3 DNA, CDR3 protein. D genes are given only for firm matches. Where a row states a size, it is once, few, many or the class of an expanded clone; other rows omit it.

>NA|TRBJ1-5|TRBD1|TRBV11-1
TGTGCCAGCAGCCTGACAGGGAATAGCAATCAGCCCCAGCATTTT
CASSLTGNSNQPQHF
>once|TRBJ2-5|TRBD1|TRBV27
TGTGCCAGCAGTCTACAGGGGGAAGAGACCCAGTACTTC
CASSLQGEETQYF
>once|TRBJ1-2|NA|TRBV19
TGTGCCAGTACCGACCCCGGGGGGCGAGCCTCCTATGGCTACACCTTC
CASTDPGGRASYGYTF
>NA|TRBJ2-5|NA|TRBV6-4
TGTGCCAGCCCCGTAGGGCGGGGCACCCAAGAGACCCAGTACTTC
CASPVGRGTQETQYF
>NA|TRBJ2-7|NA|TRBV15
TGTGCCACCAGCAGAGGGGCGGGGTACGAGCAGTACTTC
CATSRGAGYEQYF
>NA|TRBJ2-7|TRBD1|TRBV13
TGTGCCAGCGGAACAGGGGGTACCTACGAGCAGTACTTC
CASGTGGTYEQYF
>NA|TRBJ1-2|TRBD1|TRBV29-1
TGCAGCGTTGGGGACAGGGTGGACTATGGCTACACCTTC
CSVGDRVDYGYTF
>NA|TRBJ2-5|NA|TRBV27
TGTGCCAGCAGTTTATATCAGGCGGGTCGAGAGACCCAGTACTTC
CASSLYQAGRETQYF
>NA|TRBJ1-6|NA|TRBV5-1
TGCGCCAGCAGCTTGGCCGAACTGAGCTCCTATAATTCACCCCTCCACTTT
CASSLAELSSYNSPLHF
>NA|TRBJ2-2|TRBD1|TRBV28
TGTGCCTCGGGACAGACGAACACCGGGGAGCTGTTTTTT
CASGQTNTGELFF
>NA|TRBJ1-2|TRBD1|TRBV9
TGTGCCAGCAGCGGCTTCACAGGGGACTATGGCTACACCTTC
CASSGFTGDYGYTF
>NA|TRBJ2-5|TRBD2|TRBV24-1
TGTGCCACCAGTGACAGCGGGGACCAAGAGACCCAGTACTTC
CATSDSGDQETQYF
>NA|TRBJ1-5|NA|TRBV6-5
TGTGCCAGCAGCCCCTGGCCGACAGAGAATCAGCCCCAGCATTTT
CASSPWPTENQPQHF
>NA|TRBJ1-4|NA|TRBV5-4
TGTGCCAGCAGAGGGGGGGAGAATGAAAAACTGTTTTTT
CASRGGENEKLFF
>NA|TRBJ1-6|NA|TRBV4-2
TGTGCCAGCAGCCAAGAAGGGGTGGAAAATGGTTCACCCCTCCACTTT
CASSQEGVENGSPLHF
>NA|TRBJ1-2|NA|TRBV6-1
TGTGCCAGCAGTGAAAGATGGACAGACTATGGCTACACCTTC
CASSERWTDYGYTF
>NA|TRBJ1-1|NA|TRBV6-5
TGTGCCAGCACCCTCGGGAACACTGAAGCTTTCTTT
CASTLGNTEAFF
>NA|TRBJ1-2|TRBD1|TRBV6-1
TGTGCCAGCAGTGAGATACAGGGGTTTGTAGGCTACACCTTC
CASSEIQGFVGYTF
>NA|TRBJ2-7|TRBD2|TRBV7-9
TGTGCCAGCAGCTTAGCGTCTAGCGGGGACGAGCAGTACTTC
CASSLASSGDEQYF
>NA|TRBJ2-4|NA|TRBV5-4
TGTGCCAGCAGCTTCCTAGGCGGGGAAAACATTCAGTACTTC
CASSFLGGENIQYF
>NA|TRBJ2-3|NA|TRBV13
TGTGCCAGCAGCTTATGGGGTACAAGGGGTCGGGACTCAGATACGCAGTATTTT
CASSLWGTRGRDSDTQYF
>few|TRBJ1-3|TRBD1|TRBV9
TGTGCCAGCAGCGCACAGGGGATCTCTGGAAACACCATATATTTT
CASSAQGISGNTIYF
>NA|TRBJ2-2|NA|TRBV30
TGTGCCTGGATACCGTTAGGTCAGGGCACCACCGGGGAGCTGTTTTTT
CAWIPLGQGTTGELFF
>once|TRBJ2-5|TRBD1|TRBV5-1
TGCGCCAGCAGCTTCTCAGGACAGGGGAGGGGGCAAGAGACCCAGTACTTC
CASSFSGQGRGQETQYF
>NA|TRBJ1-5|NA|TRBV2
TGTGCCAGCCACACAGGGAATGATTATCAGCCCCAGCATTTT
CASHTGNDYQPQHF
>few|TRBJ1-1|NA|TRBV5-1
TGCGCCAGCAGCCCGTACCTGTCGGGGGGCTCTAACACTGAAGCTTTCTTT
CASSPYLSGGSNTEAFF
>NA|TRBJ2-2|NA|TRBV5-1
TGCGCCAGCAACAGTGGGCCCAACACCGGGGAGCTGTTTTTT
CASNSGPNTGELFF
>NA|TRBJ2-2|NA|TRBV7-9
TGTGCCAGCAGCTTAGCCCAAAATTTGGAGACCGGGGAGCTGTTTTTT
CASSLAQNLETGELFF
>NA|TRBJ1-1|NA|TRBV21-1
TGTGCCAGCAGCAAAGACAGGGGCACTGAAGCTTTCTTT
CASSKDRGTEAFF
>NA|TRBJ2-5|NA|TRBV29-1
TGCAGCGTTGGAGCCTTTTTAGGTAGCGGAAAAGAGACCCAGTACTTC
CSVGAFLGSGKETQYF
>NA|TRBJ2-7|TRBD1|TRBV27
TGTGCCAGCAGTCTTCGGACAGGGAACTACGAGCAGTACTTC
CASSLRTGNYEQYF
>NA|TRBJ2-7|NA|TRBV20-1
TGCAGTGCTGGCCTGGAGGGCGAGCAGTACTTC
CSAGLEGEQYF
>NA|TRBJ2-7|NA|TRBV6-5
TGTGCCAGCAGTAACGGCGGGGGCCCCTACGAGCAGTACTTC
CASSNGGGPYEQYF
>NA|TRBJ1-2|NA|TRBV4-2
TGTGCCAGCAGCCAAGAGAGCTATGGCTACACCTTC
CASSQESYGYTF
>NA|TRBJ2-3|TRBD2|TRBV4-2
TGTGCCAGCAGCCTAGAAGGTAGCGGGGGGGTCACAGATACGCAGTATTTT
CASSLEGSGGVTDTQYF
>once|TRBJ2-2|TRBD1|TRBV30
TGTGCCTGGAGTTTTTTACCGGGACAGACGAACACCGGGGAGCTGTTTTTT
CAWSFLPGQTNTGELFF
>once|TRBJ2-3|NA|TRBV5-4
TGTGCCAGCAGCTTAGCAGGGGGCACAGATACGCAGTATTTT
CASSLAGGTDTQYF
>NA|TRBJ1-1|NA|TRBV5-1
TGCGCCAGCAGCTTGGAAGCGGGCCAGCCGAACACTGAAGCTTTCTTT
CASSLEAGQPNTEAFF
>NA|TRBJ1-1|NA|TRBV10-3
TGTGCCATCAGTGATCGGGGGGCTAGTGAAGCTTTCTTT
CAISDRGASEAFF
>NA|TRBJ1-6|NA|TRBV10-3
TGTGCCATCACTCGCGACAGCAATAATTCACCCCTCCACTTT
CAITRDSNNSPLHF
>NA|TRBJ1-1|NA|TRBV5-4
TGTGCCAGCAGCTTGTGGCCCAGCCCTGGACTGGTCACTGAAGCTTTCTTT
CASSLWPSPGLVTEAFF
>NA|TRBJ2-5|NA|TRBV19
TGTGCCAGTAGTATAGGGCCCTCCCAAGAGACCCAGTACTTC
CASSIGPSQETQYF